This TCR beta chain is drawn from a study of shared clonotypes between healthy human individuals. Per the original methods: ImmunoSEQ junction-only sequences lacked quality scores, so their filtering differed. The assay was immunoSEQ multiplex PCR, and TCRdb's table has in-frame clones only and misses some. The DNA was the basis for D and trimming; V, J and clone size are from that table. The sample comprises about 2.1 million clones, about 94% of which are singletons, and around 1.7% rests with the top ten. This clone was observed once. The junction had 9 bases not matched to a gene; V was cut back by 0 bases and J by 1 base. CDR1 is SGDLS, CDR2 YYNGEE, per germline. The CDR3 has 18 residues. Naive CD8 cells lacked CD45RO and underwent positive selection for CCR7, leaving out terminally differentiated effector memory CD45RA+ cells.

Sequenced: naive CD8+ T cells from PBMCs. The clonotype comes from a man aged 18 to 29 in good health. Some clones in this sample may be carry-over from other donors' samples. The rearrangement links TRBV9 to TRBJ1-3; 8 bases align to TRBD1. The CDR3 sequence: CASSVAPMTGESGNTIYF. The CDR3 DNA reads as TGTGCCAGCAGCGTAGCTCCGATGACAGGGGAATCTGGAAACACCATATATTTT.